The 16 T cell receptor beta chains listed next were all sequenced from one sample in a study of spatial heterogeneity in lung cancer. General observations from the study: Tumor mutation count correlated with how many alpha and beta TCRs expanded intratumorally.

These TCRs' antigens remain unknown. Specified time point: sample taken at primary tumor resection. TCRdb ran MiXCR on the 5' RACE reads and lists one entry per CDR3 protein. The table lists nearly 15,000 distinct CDR3 sequences, around 6.6% of them singletons. Sequencing used lung tumor tissue, obtained at surgery. These receptors were collected from a male donor with early-stage non-small cell lung cancer.

This chain links TRBV6-1 with TRBJ2-3; perhaps D is TRBD1 or TRBD2 (6 bases each). Trimming pared 6 bases from V and 1 base from J, leaving 14 bases between. The germline V gene has CDR1 MNHNS and CDR2 SASEGT. This CDR3 is built from 15 residues. CDR3 amino acids: CASRWTGAGTDTQYF. The CDR3 DNA reads TGTGCCAGCAGGTGGACGGGGGCGGGCACAGATACGCAGTATTTT.

This clonotype has a handful of counts. This chain links TRBV4-3 with TRBJ2-4; D is possibly TRBD1 or TRBD2 (5 bases each). CDR1 is LGHNA and CDR2 is YSLEER in the germline V gene. V lost 0 bases to trimming and J lost 6 bases, with 15 bases between them. The CDR3 is 16 amino acids. Here the CDR3 reads CASSQDGSGGGNIQYF. The CDR3 nucleotides read TGCGCCAGCAGCCAAGATGGGTCGGGTGGGGGAAACATTCAGTACTTC.

The chain combines TRBV7-2 with TRBJ2-3, with 8 bases aligning to TRBD2. The CDR3 contains 14 residues. Germline lookup yields CDR1 SGHTA and CDR2 FQGNSA. The V segment lost 3 bases and the J segment 6 bases; nucleotides outside the gene matches: 5. The CDR3 DNA follows: TGTGCCAGCAGCTTGTTAGCGGGGTTTGATACGCAGTATTTT. This translates into CASSLLAGFDTQYF.

The chain employs TRBV20-1 and TRBJ2-1; 7 bases line up with TRBD1. Germline CDR1 and CDR2: DFQATT and SNEGSKA (reference sequence). The CDR3 covers 14 residues. V was clipped by 3 bases and J by 0 bases; unmatched bases: 2. CDR3 bases: TGCAGTGCTAGTGGGACAGCCTCCTACAATGAGCAGTTCTTC. Amino acids: CSASGTASYNEQFF.

The genes are TRBV29-1 and TRBJ1-1; 8 bases fit TRBD1. Per the germline V gene, CDR1 is SQVTM and CDR2 is ANQGSEA. The CDR3 has 13 amino acids. J gave up 7 bases and V 4 bases, and 8 bases lay outside the gene matches. The CDR3 here is CSVGGQGAIEAFF. In nucleotides, the CDR3 is TGCAGCGTTGGGGGTCAGGGGGCGATTGAAGCTTTCTTT.

The V and J genes are TRBV10-3 and TRBJ2-4; TRBD2 is a possible D gene (6 bases). From germline, CDR1 is ENHRY and CDR2 SYGVKD. This CDR3 contains 12 residues. Trimming removed 6 bases at V and 6 bases at J, with 9 bases between. CDR3 in DNA: TGTGCCATCAGGGGGGGAACAAACATTCAGTACTTC. Residues: CAIRGGTNIQYF.

This chain uses TRBV20-1 with TRBJ2-1; 7 nucleotides line up with TRBD2. Germline V CDR1 and CDR2: DFQATT, SNEGSKA (reference sequence). The CDR3 spans 15 residues. V was pared by 6 bases and J by 2 bases, with 10 bases of the junction left unmatched. CDR3 amino acids: CSAGWVSGPYNEQFF. The DNA for the CDR3 is TGCAGTGCGGGGTGGGTTAGCGGGCCCTACAATGAGCAGTTCTTC.

The gene calls are TRBV7-9 and TRBJ1-4, with D unclear. The CDR3 covers 15 residues. CDR1 and CDR2 (germline): SEHNR, FQNEAQ (reference sequence). Trimming stripped 4 bases from V and 7 bases from J, with 16 bases between. The CDR3 region has the DNA TGTGCCAGCAGCTCTCTCCTCGACGTTGGTGAAAAACTGTTTTTT. Translating gives CASSSLLDVGEKLFF.

This clonotype showed up many times. The chain has TRBV12-3 or TRBV12-4 and TRBJ2-3; possibly TRBD1 or TRBD2 for D (5 bases each). This CDR3 is 15 amino acids long. The V gene lost 3 bases and the J gene lost 1 base, with 11 bases spanning the gap. The CDR3 reads CASSFSGAGTDTQYF. The CDR3 DNA reads TGTGCCAGCAGTTTCTCCGGGGCCGGCACAGATACGCAGTATTTT.

In regard to this clonotype: Relative to the germline gene, one junction end is altered; a read error may explain this. The J gene is TRBJ2-5, the V gene TRBV20-1, with D perhaps TRBD1 or TRBD2 (6 bases each). The CDR3 has 14 amino acids. Germline CDR1 reads DFQATT; CDR2 reads SNEGSKA (reference sequence). This chain's CDR3 is CSARQVGGREIQYF. CDR3 coding DNA: TGCAGTGCTCGACAGGTGGGAGGACGGGAGATCCAGTACTTC.

This clonotype was counted at least ten times. The chain links TRBV6-1 to TRBJ1-1; TRBD1 matches at 7 bases. This CDR3 spans 17 amino acids. Germline V lookup: CDR1 MNHNS, CDR2 SASEGT. The V segment lost 7 bases and the J segment 2 bases; nucleotides outside the gene matches: 16. CDR3 sequence (DNA): TGTGCCAGCACACTCGGGTACGGGGGGACAGAAAACACTGAAGCTTTCTTT. Amino acids: CASTLGYGGTENTEAFF.

This clonotype was seen at least ten times. The J gene is TRBJ2-7, the V gene TRBV11-2; TRBD1 matches at 7 bases. From germline, CDR1 is SGHAT and CDR2 FQNNGV. The J segment lost 4 bases and the V segment lost 5 bases, leaving 14 bases of the junction unmatched. The CDR3 consists of 16 residues. The CDR3 loop reads CASSLSSGTAAYEQYF. CDR3 DNA sequence: TGTGCCAGCAGCCTTTCATCCGGGACAGCCGCTTACGAGCAGTACTTC.

This clonotype was picked up a small number of times. V is TRBV7-6 and J is TRBJ2-3; 13 bases line up with TRBD2. The germline V gene encodes CDR1 SGHVS and CDR2 FNYEAQ. V lost 5 bases to trimming and J lost 0 bases; unmatched junction nucleotides: 8. The CDR3 consists of 18 residues. CDR3: CASSLRTSGGSSTDTQYF. DNA of the CDR3: TGTGCCAGCAGCCTCCGGACTAGCGGGGGCTCTAGCACAGATACGCAGTATTTT.

This clonotype appeared many times. The chain's CDR3 is CASSYKRNHQPQHF. The CDR3 DNA reads TGTGCCAGCAGTTACAAAAGGAACCATCAGCCCCAGCATTTT. The chain carries TRBV6-5 and TRBJ1-5; D unresolved. The CDR3 is 14 amino acids. V was shortened by 2 bases and J by 5 bases, with 10 bases between the two germline ends. CDR1 is MNHEY, CDR2 SVGAGI, per germline.

This clonotype showed up just a few times. The genes are TRBV5-1 and TRBJ2-3; D gene unclear. The length of the CDR3 is 16 residues. The germline gives CDR1 SGHRS, CDR2 YFSETQ. V was cut by 6 bases and J by 0 bases, with 17 bases left in between. CDR3 in DNA: TGCGCCAGCACCTGGCGTTCGGGCCCTAGCACAGATACGCAGTATTTT. This encodes CASTWRSGPSTDTQYF.

This clonotype was seen a handful of times. The V gene is TRBV2, the J gene TRBJ1-2; weak D call: TRBD1 (6 bases). The germline gives CDR1 SNHLY, CDR2 FYNNEI. CDR3 length equals 15 residues. V gave up 6 bases and J gave up 1 base, with 15 bases separating them. The CDR3 loop reads CASRSLGTHNYGYTF. The CDR3, as DNA: TGTGCCAGCAGGTCCTTGGGGACACATAACTATGGCTACACCTTC.